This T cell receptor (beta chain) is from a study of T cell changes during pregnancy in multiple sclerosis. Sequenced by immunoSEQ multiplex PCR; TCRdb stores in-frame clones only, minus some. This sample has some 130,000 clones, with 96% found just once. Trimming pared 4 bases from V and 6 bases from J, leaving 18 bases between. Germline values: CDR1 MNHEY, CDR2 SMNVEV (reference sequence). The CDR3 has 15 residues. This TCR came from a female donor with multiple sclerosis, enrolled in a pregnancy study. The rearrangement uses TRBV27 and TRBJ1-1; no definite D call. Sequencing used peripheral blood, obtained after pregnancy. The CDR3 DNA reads TGTGCCAGCAGTTATCGGGCCAATCTGCGGGCTGAAGCTTTCTTT. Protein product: CASSYRANLRAEAFF.